This T cell receptor beta chain was captured in a study of T cells in localized non-small cell lung cancer. Study observations and caveats: Within adjacent lung there appeared a median about 54 of the top 100 tumor clones. Uninvolved adjacent lung showed peak T cell clonality, exceeding tumor.

A note on this clone: The antigen is unknown.

Libraries were prepared by immunoSEQ multiplex PCR; TCRdb keeps only in-frame clonotypes and omits some of them. The sample carries roughly 4,700 clones, less than 35% recorded once. The sample was lung tumor tissue, taken before any cancer treatment. The sequence derives from a man aged 40 to 70 with stage II lung adenocarcinoma.

CDR3 DNA: TGCGCCAGCAGCCAAGATGGCGGGACACCCAAGGGAGAGACCCAGTACTTC. Translation: CASSQDGGTPKGETQYF. The chain employs TRBV1 and TRBJ2-5. TRBV1 is recorded as a pseudogene. The CDR3 consists of 17 residues.